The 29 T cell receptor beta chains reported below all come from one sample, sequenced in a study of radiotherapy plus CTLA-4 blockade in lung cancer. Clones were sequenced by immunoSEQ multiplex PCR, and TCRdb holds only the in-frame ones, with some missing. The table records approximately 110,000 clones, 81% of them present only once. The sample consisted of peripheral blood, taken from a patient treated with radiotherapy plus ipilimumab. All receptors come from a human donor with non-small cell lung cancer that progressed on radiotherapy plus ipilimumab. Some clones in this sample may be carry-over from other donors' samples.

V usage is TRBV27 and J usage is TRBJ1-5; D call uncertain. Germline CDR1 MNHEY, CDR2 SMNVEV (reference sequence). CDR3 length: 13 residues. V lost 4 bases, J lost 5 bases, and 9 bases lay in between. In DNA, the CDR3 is TGTGCCAGCAGTTCCCTTGGAGATCAGCCCCAGCATTTT. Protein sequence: CASSSLGDQPQHF.

DNA of the CDR3: TGTGCCAGCAGGAAACAGGACAGCCACTACTATGGCTACACCTTC. Residues: CASRKQDSHYYGYTF. The genes are TRBV2 and TRBJ1-2; D is possibly TRBD1 (6 bases). Germline CDR1 is SNHLY and CDR2 is FYNNEI. Between the trimmed V and J ends, which lost 6 bases and 3 bases, there was a span of 17 bases. The CDR3 length is 15 residues.

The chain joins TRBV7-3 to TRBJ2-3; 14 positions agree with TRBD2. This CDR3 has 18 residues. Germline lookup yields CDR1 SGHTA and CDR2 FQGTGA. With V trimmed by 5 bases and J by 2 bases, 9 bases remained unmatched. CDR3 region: CASSNPGLAGDLTDTQYF. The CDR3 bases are TGTGCCAGCAGCAATCCGGGACTAGCGGGGGACCTCACAGATACGCAGTATTTT. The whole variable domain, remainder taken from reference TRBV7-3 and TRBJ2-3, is GAGVSQTPSNKVTEKGKYVELRCDPISGHTALYWYRQSLGQGPEFLIYFQGTGAADDSGLPNDRFFAVRPEGSVSTLKIQRTERGDSAVYLCASSNPGLAGDLTDTQYFGPGTRLTVL.

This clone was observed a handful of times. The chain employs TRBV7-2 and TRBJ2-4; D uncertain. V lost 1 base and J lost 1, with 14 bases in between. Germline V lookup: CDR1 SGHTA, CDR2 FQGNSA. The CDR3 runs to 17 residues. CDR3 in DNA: TGTGCCAGCAGCTTAGATTATTCGAGTGGGGCCAAAAACATTCAGTACTTC. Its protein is CASSLDYSSGAKNIQYF. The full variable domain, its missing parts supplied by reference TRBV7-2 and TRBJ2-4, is GAGVSQSPSNKVTEKGKDVELRCDPISGHTALYWYRQSLGQGLEFLIYFQGNSAPDKSGLPSDRFSAERTGGSVSTLTIQRTQQEDSAVYLCASSLDYSSGAKNIQYFGAGTRLSVL.

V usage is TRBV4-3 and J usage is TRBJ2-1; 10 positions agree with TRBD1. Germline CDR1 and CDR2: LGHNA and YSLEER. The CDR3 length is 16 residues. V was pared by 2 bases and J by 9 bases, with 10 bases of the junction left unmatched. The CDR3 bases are TGCGCCAGCAGCCAACTGACAGGGGGCGAGCGTGGTGAGCAGTTCTTC. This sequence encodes CASSQLTGGERGEQFF.

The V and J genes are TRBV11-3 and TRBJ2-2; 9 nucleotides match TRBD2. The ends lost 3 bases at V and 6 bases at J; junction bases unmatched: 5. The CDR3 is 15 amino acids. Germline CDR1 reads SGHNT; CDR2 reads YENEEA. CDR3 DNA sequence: TGTGCCAGCAGCTTTGGCGGGGGGGCCCCCGGGGAGCTGTTTTTT. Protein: CASSFGGGAPGELFF.

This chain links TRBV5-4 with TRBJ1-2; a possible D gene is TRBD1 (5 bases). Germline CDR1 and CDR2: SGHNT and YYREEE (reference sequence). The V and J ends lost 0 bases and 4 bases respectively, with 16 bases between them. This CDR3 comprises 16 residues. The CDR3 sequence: CASSLEGRGLGYGYTF. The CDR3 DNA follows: TGTGCCAGCAGCTTGGAGGGGAGGGGTCTTGGCTATGGCTACACCTTC.

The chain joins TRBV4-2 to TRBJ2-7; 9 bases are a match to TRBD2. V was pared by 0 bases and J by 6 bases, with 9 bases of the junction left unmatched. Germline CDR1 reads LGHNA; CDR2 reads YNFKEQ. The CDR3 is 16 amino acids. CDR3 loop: CASSQEAAGGLGEQYF. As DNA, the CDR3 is TGTGCCAGCAGCCAAGAGGCAGCGGGGGGCCTCGGCGAGCAGTACTTC.

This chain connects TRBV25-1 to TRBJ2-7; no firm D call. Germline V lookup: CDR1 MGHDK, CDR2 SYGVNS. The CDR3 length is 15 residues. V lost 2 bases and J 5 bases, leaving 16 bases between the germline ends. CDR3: CASSETPPDIHEQYF. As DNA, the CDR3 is TGTGCCAGCAGTGAAACGCCTCCAGACATCCACGAGCAGTACTTC.

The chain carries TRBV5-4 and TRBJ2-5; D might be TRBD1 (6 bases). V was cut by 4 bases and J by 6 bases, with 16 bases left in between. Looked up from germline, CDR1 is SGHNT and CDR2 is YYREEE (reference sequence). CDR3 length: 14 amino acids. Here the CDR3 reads CASSAENDRQTQYF. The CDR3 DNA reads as TGTGCCAGCAGCGCGGAAAACGACAGGCAGACCCAGTACTTC.

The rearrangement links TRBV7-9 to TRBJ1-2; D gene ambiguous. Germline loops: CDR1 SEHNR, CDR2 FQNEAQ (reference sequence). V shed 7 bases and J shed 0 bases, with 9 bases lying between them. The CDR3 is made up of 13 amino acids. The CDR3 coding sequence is TGTGCCAGCAACAGAGCCCCTAACTATGGCTACACCTTC. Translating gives CASNRAPNYGYTF.

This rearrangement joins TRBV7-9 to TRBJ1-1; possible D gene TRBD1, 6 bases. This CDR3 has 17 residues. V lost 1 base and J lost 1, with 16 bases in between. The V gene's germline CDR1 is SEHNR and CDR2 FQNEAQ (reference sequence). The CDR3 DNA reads TGTGCCAGCAGCTTAGGGGTGAGGGAGGGACAGAACACTGAAGCTTTCTTT. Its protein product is CASSLGVREGQNTEAFF.

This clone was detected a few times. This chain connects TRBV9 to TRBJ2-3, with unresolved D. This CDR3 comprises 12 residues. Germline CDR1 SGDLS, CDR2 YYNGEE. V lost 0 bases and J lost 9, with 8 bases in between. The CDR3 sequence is CASSVDRETQYF. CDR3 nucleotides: TGTGCCAGCAGCGTAGATCGAGAAACGCAGTATTTT.

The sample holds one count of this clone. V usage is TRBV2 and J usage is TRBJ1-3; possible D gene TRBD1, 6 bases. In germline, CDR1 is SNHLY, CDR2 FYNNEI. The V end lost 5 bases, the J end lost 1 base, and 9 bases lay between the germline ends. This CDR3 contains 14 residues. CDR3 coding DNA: TGTGCCAGCAGTCTACAGGGTTCTGGAAACACCATATATTTT. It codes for CASSLQGSGNTIYF.

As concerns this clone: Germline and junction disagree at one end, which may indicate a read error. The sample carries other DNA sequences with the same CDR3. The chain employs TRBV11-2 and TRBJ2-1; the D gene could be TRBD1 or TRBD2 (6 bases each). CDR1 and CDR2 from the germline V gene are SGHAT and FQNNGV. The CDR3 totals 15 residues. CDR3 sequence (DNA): TGTGCCAGCAGTTTAGGGGGGCTTCCCTACAATGAGCAGTTCTTC. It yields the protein CASSLGGLPYNEQFF.

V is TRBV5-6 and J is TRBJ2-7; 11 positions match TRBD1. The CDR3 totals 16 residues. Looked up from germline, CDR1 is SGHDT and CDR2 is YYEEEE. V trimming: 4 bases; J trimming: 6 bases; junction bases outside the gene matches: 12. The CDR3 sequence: CASSILYPGQGGEQYF. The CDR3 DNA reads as TGTGCCAGCAGCATACTGTATCCGGGACAGGGGGGCGAGCAGTACTTC.

Here the CDR3 reads CASHTRGYEQYF. CDR3 coding DNA: TGTGCCAGTCACACCCGGGGCTACGAGCAGTACTTC. J is TRBJ2-7 and V is TRBV28; tentatively, D is TRBD2 (5 bases). CDR3 length: 12 residues. The V end was cut by 9 bases, the J end by 3 bases, with 12 bases between. Per germline, CDR1 MDHEN and CDR2 SYDVKM. Complete variable domain (other parts from reference TRBV28 and TRBJ2-7): DVKVTQSSRYLVKRTGEKVFLECVQDMDHENMFWYRQDPGLGLRLIYFSYDVKMKEKGDIPEGYSVSREKKERFSLILESASTNQTSMYLCASHTRGYEQYFGPGTRLTVT.

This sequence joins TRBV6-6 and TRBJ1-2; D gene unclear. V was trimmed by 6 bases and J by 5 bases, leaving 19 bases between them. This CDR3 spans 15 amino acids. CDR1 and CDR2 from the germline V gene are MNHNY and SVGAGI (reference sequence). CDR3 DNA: TGTGCCAGCAGCATCATCCCCAGTCAAACGTATGGCTACACCTTC. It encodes CASSIIPSQTYGYTF.

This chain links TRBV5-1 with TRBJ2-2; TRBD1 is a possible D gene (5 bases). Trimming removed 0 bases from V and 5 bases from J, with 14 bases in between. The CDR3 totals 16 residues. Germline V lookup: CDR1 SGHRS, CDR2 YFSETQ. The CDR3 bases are TGCGCCAGCAGCTTGGTTATCCAGGGTGGAACCGGGGAGCTGTTTTTT. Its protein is CASSLVIQGGTGELFF.

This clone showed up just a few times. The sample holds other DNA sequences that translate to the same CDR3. CDR3 sequence (DNA): TGTGCCAGTAGTCGACCGGGACAGGGTTACGAGCAGTACTTC. Translating it yields CASSRPGQGYEQYF. The V gene is TRBV19, the J gene TRBJ2-7; 9 bases line up with TRBD1. J gave up 4 bases and V 5 bases, and 6 bases lay outside the gene matches. The CDR3 has 14 residues. Germline loops: CDR1 LNHDA, CDR2 SQIVND (reference sequence).

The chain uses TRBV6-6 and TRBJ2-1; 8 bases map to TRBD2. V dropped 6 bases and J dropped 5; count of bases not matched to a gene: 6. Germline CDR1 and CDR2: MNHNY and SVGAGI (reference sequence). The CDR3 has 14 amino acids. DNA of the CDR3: TGTGCCAGCAGGCCCGGGACTAGTCACAATGAGCAGTTCTTC. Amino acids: CASRPGTSHNEQFF.

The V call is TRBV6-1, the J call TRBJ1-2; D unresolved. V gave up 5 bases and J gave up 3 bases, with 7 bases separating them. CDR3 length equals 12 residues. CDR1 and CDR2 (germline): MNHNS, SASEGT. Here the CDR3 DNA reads TGTGCCAGCAGTCCAGTTTACTATGGCTACACCTTC. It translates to CASSPVYYGYTF.

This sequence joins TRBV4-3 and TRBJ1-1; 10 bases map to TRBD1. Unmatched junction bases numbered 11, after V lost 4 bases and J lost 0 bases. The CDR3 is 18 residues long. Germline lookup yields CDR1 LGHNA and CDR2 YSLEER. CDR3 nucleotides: TGCGCCAGCAGCCTGAGGATGACAGGGGGCTTCATGAACACTGAAGCTTTCTTT. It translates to CASSLRMTGGFMNTEAFF.

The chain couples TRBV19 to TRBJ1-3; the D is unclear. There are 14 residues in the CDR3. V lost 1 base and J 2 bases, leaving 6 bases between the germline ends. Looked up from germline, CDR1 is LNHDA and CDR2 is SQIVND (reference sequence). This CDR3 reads CASSIGPAGNTIYF. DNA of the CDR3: TGTGCCAGTAGTATAGGACCAGCTGGAAACACCATATATTTT.

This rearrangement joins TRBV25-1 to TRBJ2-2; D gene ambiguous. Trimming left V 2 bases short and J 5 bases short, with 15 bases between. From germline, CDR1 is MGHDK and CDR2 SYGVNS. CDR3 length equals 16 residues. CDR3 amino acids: CASSEGYGRDTGELFF. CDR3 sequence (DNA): TGTGCCAGCAGTGAAGGGTATGGCAGAGATACCGGGGAGCTGTTTTTT.

The CDR3, as DNA: TGTGCCAGCAGTCCACGGGGACAGACCTACGAGCAGTACTTC. This translates into CASSPRGQTYEQYF. J is TRBJ2-7 and V is TRBV6-5, with 7 positions matching TRBD1. Trimming cost V 5 bases and J 2 bases; bases outside gene matches: 6. Germline V gives CDR1 MNHEY, CDR2 SVGAGI. The CDR3 has 14 amino acids.

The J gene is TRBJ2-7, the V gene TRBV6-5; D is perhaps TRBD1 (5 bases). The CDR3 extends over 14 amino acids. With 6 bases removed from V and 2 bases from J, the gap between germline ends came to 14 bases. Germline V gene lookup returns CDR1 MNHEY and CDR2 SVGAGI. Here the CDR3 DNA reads TGTGCCAGCAGCTCGGCCAGGGTCGCCTACGAGCAGTACTTC. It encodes CASSSARVAYEQYF.

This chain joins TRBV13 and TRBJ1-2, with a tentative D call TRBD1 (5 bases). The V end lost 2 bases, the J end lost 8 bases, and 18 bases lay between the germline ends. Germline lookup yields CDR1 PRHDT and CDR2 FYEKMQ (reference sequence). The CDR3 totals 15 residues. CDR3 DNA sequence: TGTGCCAGCAGCTTAAGGGGACGGCCTTCGGAAGGCTACACCTTC. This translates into CASSLRGRPSEGYTF.

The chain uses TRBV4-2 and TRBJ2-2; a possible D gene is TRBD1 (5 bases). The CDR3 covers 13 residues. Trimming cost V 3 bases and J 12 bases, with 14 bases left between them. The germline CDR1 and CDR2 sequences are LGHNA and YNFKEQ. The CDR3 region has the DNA TGTGCCAGCAGCCAGGGGCGAAGTGGTAAGCTGTTTTTT. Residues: CASSQGRSGKLFF.